This TCR beta chain originates from a study of blood T cell repertoires in COVID-19. In the study overall: Researchers got acute and convalescent COVID-19 samples from the United States, Italy and Spain. PBMCs, B-cell-depleted T cells, or T cells were the source of the cDNA or gDNA that made up the material.

The CDR3 has 15 residues. Trimming shortened V by 3 bases and J by 3 bases, and 12 bases separated the two germline ends. Germline CDR1 LNHDA, CDR2 SQIVND (reference sequence). As originally analysed: Amplification from reference gene primers served as the basis for estimated nucleated cell counts. This table comes from immunoSEQ multiplex PCR, and its TCRdb copy is limited to in-frame clones, with some not included. The V and J calls and clone size were taken over from that table, and D and trimming were inferred from the DNA. The sample contains roughly 47,000 clones, about 88% of which appear only once. This clone was counted a single time.

Sequenced sample: peripheral blood. The V gene is TRBV19, the J gene TRBJ1-5; D ambiguous. The clonotype comes from a man aged 65 to 85 with active COVID-19. CDR3 coding DNA: TGTGCCAGTAGTATGAGGGCTGCTAACAATCAGCCCCAGCATTTT. This sequence encodes CASSMRAANNQPQHF.